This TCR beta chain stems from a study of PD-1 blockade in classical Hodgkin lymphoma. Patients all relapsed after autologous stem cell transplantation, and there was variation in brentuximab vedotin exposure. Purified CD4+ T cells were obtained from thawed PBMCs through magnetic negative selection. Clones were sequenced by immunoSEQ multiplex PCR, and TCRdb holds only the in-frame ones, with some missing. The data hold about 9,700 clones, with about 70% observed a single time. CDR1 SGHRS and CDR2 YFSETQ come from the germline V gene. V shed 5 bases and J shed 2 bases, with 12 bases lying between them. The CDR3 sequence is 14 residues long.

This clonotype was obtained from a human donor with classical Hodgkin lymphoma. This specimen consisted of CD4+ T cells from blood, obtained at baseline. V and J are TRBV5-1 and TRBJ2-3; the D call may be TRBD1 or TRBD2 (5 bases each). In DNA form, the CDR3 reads TGCGCCAGCAGACCGGGACCCATCACAGATACGCAGTATTTT. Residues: CASRPGPITDTQYF.